This entry describes one TCR beta chain. The authors reverse transcribed roughly 0.5 to 1 ug RNA with random hexamers. The TCR beta CDR3 was amplified by immunoSEQ multiplex PCR across 54 Vbeta, 13 Jbeta. TCRdb re-analysed the immunoSEQ multiplex PCR reads in MiXCR, keeping a single row per CDR3 protein. The data contain roughly 190,000 distinct CDR3 sequences, more than 85% of them singletons. Trimming left V 3 bases short and J 0 bases short, with 24 bases between. The V gene's germline CDR1 is MNHNS and CDR2 SASEGT. The CDR3 is 20 residues long. The data were taken from a study of CD8 T cells in Susac syndrome. Study background: Active disease was present in about 6 of the sequenced Susac syndrome patients, whereas about eight of them were in remission.

Input material: CD4+ T cells from PBMCs. The TCR sequence derives from a human donor with Susac syndrome. This rearrangement joins TRBV6-1 to TRBJ2-4, with a tentative D call TRBD1 (7 bases). The CDR3 nucleotides read TGTGCCAGCAGTGAGGAAGCGCAGGGGGGCCAGAAACTAGCCAAAAACATTCAGTACTTC. Amino acid sequence: CASSEEAQGGQKLAKNIQYF.